The subject of this entry is one T cell receptor beta chain. Its cognate antigen is unknown. The source of the sample is a study of cytomegalovirus exposure and HLA in healthy donors. Trimming took 3 bases from V and 3 from J, leaving 8 bases between them. CDR1 is LGHNA, CDR2 YSLEER, per germline. The CDR3 extends over 13 amino acids. The PCR had 60 Vbeta and 13 Jbeta primers. Libraries were prepared by immunoSEQ multiplex PCR; TCRdb keeps only in-frame clonotypes and omits some of them. The sample records over 150,000 clones, over 80% being singletons. Findings and caveats of the study: With further analysis later on, most CMV-associated TCR beta chains appeared HLA-restricted.

The J gene is TRBJ2-5, the V gene TRBV4-3; D not certain. The clonotype comes from a boy aged 2 to 9 in good health and CMV-seronegative. Sequenced: PBMCs. The CDR3 is CASSQTQKETQYF. CDR3 bases: TGCGCCAGCAGCCAGACACAGAAAGAGACCCAGTACTTC.